Shown below are 10 T cell receptor beta chains from a single sample sequenced in a study of T cells in localized non-small cell lung cancer. Clones were read by immunoSEQ multiplex PCR, and TCRdb kept only the in-frame ones, dropping some. Of approximately 1,600 clones listed, 23% are singletons. The source was normal lung tissue next to the tumor, collected before any cancer treatment. The origin of the receptors is a male donor older than 55 with stage II lung adenocarcinoma.

The genes are TRBV9 and TRBJ2-1, with TRBD2 matching 9 bases. Germline trimming cut 5 bases from V and 10 bases from J; bases unmatched to any gene: 13. The CDR3 is 15 amino acids. Per germline, CDR1 SGDLS and CDR2 YYNGEE. The CDR3 sequence: CASSAIAGETGEQFF. CDR3 coding DNA: TGTGCCAGCAGTGCTATAGCGGGAGAGACAGGCGAGCAGTTCTTC.

The chain is built from TRBV5-1 and TRBJ1-1, with D possibly matching TRBD1 (6 bases). Per the germline V gene, CDR1 is SGHRS and CDR2 is YFSETQ. V gave up 4 bases and J gave up 3 bases, with 16 bases separating them. The CDR3 extends over 15 amino acids. The CDR3 DNA is TGCGCCAGCAGCCTGGACCCTTCAGGGGACACTGAAGCTTTCTTT. Amino acids: CASSLDPSGDTEAFF.

V gene TRBV11-3 combines with J gene TRBJ1-1; D not certain. Trimming took off 3 bases at V and 4 bases at J, with 15 bases between the two ends. There are 15 residues in the CDR3. Germline values: CDR1 SGHNT, CDR2 YENEEA. CDR3 nucleotide sequence: TGTGCCAGCAGCTTGATTCCAGGAGCGGGCACTGAAGCTTTCTTT. Translation: CASSLIPGAGTEAFF.

The gene calls are TRBV2 and TRBJ2-7; 9 nucleotides align to TRBD2. This CDR3 has 15 residues. J was trimmed by 1 base and V by 7 bases; bases with no gene match: 8. CDR1 SNHLY and CDR2 FYNNEI come from the germline V gene. The CDR3: CASIPSGIYSYEQYF. Here the CDR3 DNA reads TGTGCCAGCATTCCTAGCGGGATTTATTCCTACGAGCAGTACTTC.

By sample share, this clone is medium-sized. This rearrangement joins TRBV11-3 to TRBJ1-4; TRBD1 might be the D (5 bases). The CDR3 sequence is 17 residues long. V shed 4 bases and J shed 0 bases, with 15 bases lying between them. Germline V CDR1 and CDR2: SGHNT, YENEEA. CDR3 residues: CASSWDSEDATNEKLFF. CDR3 nucleotide sequence: TGTGCCAGCAGCTGGGACTCCGAAGATGCAACTAATGAAAAACTGTTTTTT.

V gene TRBV14 combines with J gene TRBJ2-3; D might be TRBD1 or TRBD2, each matching 5 bases. The CDR3 spans 14 residues. V shed 1 base and J shed 11 bases, with 16 bases lying between them. CDR1 is SGHDN and CDR2 is FVKESK in the germline V gene. CDR3 coding DNA: TGTGCCAGCAGCCAAGTTGGGGGTGTCGTGGGGCAGTATTTT. Amino acid sequence: CASSQVGGVVGQYF. Supplemented by reference TRBV14 and TRBJ2-3, the full variable domain reads EAGVTQFPSHSVIEKGQTVTLRCDPISGHDNLYWYRRVMGKEIKFLLHFVKESKQDESGMPNNRFLAERTGGTYSTLKVQPAELEDSGVYFCASSQVGGVVGQYFGPGTRLTVL.

This clone was detected a few times. The genes are TRBV11-3 and TRBJ1-5; D perhaps matches TRBD1 (5 bases). The CDR3 is 14 residues long. V lost 3 bases, J lost 7 bases, and 13 bases lay in between. CDR1 and CDR2 (germline): SGHNT, YENEEA. The CDR3 sequence: CASSLERGSQPQHF. CDR3 sequence (DNA): TGTGCCAGCAGCTTGGAAAGGGGCAGCCAGCCCCAGCATTTT.

Sample share makes this clone medium-sized. The chain has TRBV6-8 and TRBJ1-5; the match to TRBD1 covers 8 bases. Per germline, CDR1 MNHGY and CDR2 SAAAGT. With 6 bases clipped from V and 0 bases from J, the junction kept 4 bases outside the gene matches. The CDR3 runs 15 residues. The CDR3 nucleotides read TGTGCCAGCAGCGGACAGGGCTTTAGCAATCAGCCCCAGCATTTT. Encoded protein: CASSGQGFSNQPQHF.

CDR3 loop: CSVVLPNYGYTF. DNA of the CDR3: TGCAGCGTTGTGCTCCCGAACTATGGCTACACCTTC. The J gene is TRBJ1-2, the V gene TRBV29-1, with D uncertain. V was shortened by 4 bases and J by 2 bases, with 8 bases between the two germline ends. The CDR3 is 12 residues long. CDR1 SQVTM and CDR2 ANQGSEA come from the germline V gene.

This clone was detected only a few times. The V gene is TRBV2, the J gene TRBJ1-5; tentatively, D is TRBD1 (5 bases). The CDR3 has 14 residues. V was cut by 6 bases and J by 2 bases, with 11 bases left in between. CDR1 and CDR2 (germline): SNHLY, FYNNEI. Here the CDR3 DNA reads TGTGCCAGCAGGAGGGGCAGGGGCAATCAGCCCCAGCATTTT. This gives the protein CASRRGRGNQPQHF.